This note documents a single T cell receptor beta chain sequence. The method was immunoSEQ multiplex PCR; TCRdb's version includes in-frame clones alone and lacks a portion of them. Of more than 85,000 clones in the sample, 94% were seen once. The sample is drawn from a study of T cell changes during pregnancy in multiple sclerosis. Sequencing used peripheral blood, obtained before pregnancy. The source is a female donor with multiple sclerosis, enrolled in a pregnancy study.

In nucleotides, the CDR3 is TGCGCCAGCAGCTTGGACAGGGGGAACTATGGCTACACCTTC. Its translation is CASSLDRGNYGYTF. This chain joins TRBV5-1 and TRBJ1-2; 8 bases line up with TRBD1. Looked up from germline, CDR1 is SGHRS and CDR2 is YFSETQ. The V and J ends lost 0 bases and 2 bases, in that order; junction bases with no gene match: 0. The CDR3 spans 14 residues.